Below, one T cell receptor (beta chain) is given with its context. Its antigen is currently unknown. V lost 4 bases, J lost 2 bases, and 5 bases stayed unmatched. Germline V gives CDR1 SQVTM, CDR2 ANQGSEA. The CDR3 consists of 14 residues. The data derive from a study of cytomegalovirus exposure and HLA in healthy donors. General study points: Clonal expansion, a later analysis showed, was greater in HLA-associated TCR beta chains than in equally common others.

Researchers ran the PCR with 60 Vbeta and 13 Jbeta primers. Only in-frame clones appear in the TCRdb table, and some are missing; sequencing was by immunoSEQ multiplex PCR. The sample lists around 130,000 clones, 83% occurring once. The rearrangement links TRBV29-1 to TRBJ1-3; 7 bases match TRBD1. This receptor was taken from a girl aged 2 to 10 in good health and CMV-seronegative. The sequenced sample consisted of PBMCs. CDR3 nucleotide sequence: TGCAGCGTTGTTGGGCAGGGGGCTGGAAACACCATATATTTT. It encodes CSVVGQGAGNTIYF.